This T cell receptor (beta chain) appears in the sequencing data of a study of PD-L1 blockade in urothelial cancer. Study information: T cell content in blood samples showed a median of 141,255.

The germline V gene has CDR1 MDHEN and CDR2 SYDVKM. The CDR3 runs 13 residues. Trimming removed 2 bases from V and 8 bases from J; junction bases left unmatched: 4. Regarding this clone: Its antigen is currently unknown.

Whole-study results and caveats: Durable benefit accompanied greater 3-week expansion of tumor-associated blood clones.

Using immunoSEQ multiplex PCR, the repertoire was profiled, and TCRdb retains in-frame clones only, with some absent. The table shows about 43,000 clones, with around 90% occurring only once. V is TRBV28 and J is TRBJ1-1; 8 bases map to TRBD1. The sequences come from PBMCs, collected around atezolizumab (anti-PD-L1) treatment. The source is a woman aged 60-75 years with urothelial cancer. The CDR3 coding sequence is TGTGCCAGCAGTTTACAGGGGGCCCTAGAAGCTTTCTTT. Its translation: CASSLQGALEAFF.